Shown below are 25 T cell receptor beta chains from a single sample sequenced in a study of T-cell reconstitution after alpha-beta-depleted transplantation in children. As it was prepared, the TCRbeta library received unique molecular identifiers. TCRdb used MiXCR to reprocess the PCR reads, holding one entry per CDR3 protein. The sample has roughly 500,000 distinct CDR3 sequences; 30% to 35% are singletons. The specimen comprised PBMCs from the stem cell graft donor, sampled from the stem cell graft. These receptor sequences come from a human donor who donated a stem cell graft to a child with aplastic anemia.

This clonotype occurred a few times. V usage is TRBV7-9 and J usage is TRBJ1-5; TRBD1 matches at 8 bases. V trimming: 0 bases; J trimming: 10 bases; junction bases outside the gene matches: 5. The CDR3 loop spans 14 amino acids. The V gene's germline CDR1 is SEHNR and CDR2 FQNEAQ (reference sequence). Here the CDR3 DNA reads TGTGCCAGCAGCTTAGCCAGGGGGACAGGACCCCAGCATTTT. It yields the protein CASSLARGTGPQHF.

This clonotype has more than one count but fewer than ten. This chain uses TRBV12-3 or TRBV12-4 with TRBJ2-2; 7 positions agree with TRBD2. This CDR3 has 15 residues. V was clipped by 8 bases and J by 5 bases; unmatched bases: 11. The DNA of the CDR3 is TGTGCCAGCTCGGGGAGGGCACGGGGAACCGGGGAGCTGTTTTTT. Translation gives CASSGRARGTGELFF.

The chain joins TRBV20-1 to TRBJ1-1; 11 nucleotides match TRBD1. Trimming took 6 bases from V and 5 from J; bases not matched to a gene: 29. In germline, CDR1 is DFQATT, CDR2 SNEGSKA (reference sequence). The CDR3 is 21 amino acids. CDR3 loop: CSARPNPGQGAGSDLWTEAFF. For the CDR3, the DNA is TGCAGTGCCCGACCCAACCCTGGACAGGGGGCTGGGTCAGATTTGTGGACTGAAGCTTTCTTT.

The chain joins TRBV5-1 to TRBJ2-2, with 9 nucleotides matching TRBD2. This CDR3 is 16 amino acids long. V shed 4 bases and J 0 bases; nucleotides not matched to a gene: 4. From germline, CDR1 is SGHRS and CDR2 YFSETQ. The CDR3 reads CASSLASGANTGELFF. The CDR3 DNA reads as TGCGCCAGCAGCCTTGCTAGCGGGGCGAACACCGGGGAGCTGTTTTTT.

The rearrangement uses TRBV15 and TRBJ2-5; D is uncertain. Trimming stripped 2 bases from V and 1 base from J, with 8 bases between. Germline V gives CDR1 LNHNV, CDR2 YYDKDF (reference sequence). This CDR3 region has 14 residues. The CDR3 protein is CATSRSTFQETQYF. CDR3 in DNA: TGTGCCACCAGCAGAAGTACCTTCCAAGAGACCCAGTACTTC.

This clonotype was counted a few times. This chain uses TRBV15 with TRBJ2-1; 11 bases map to TRBD1. Germline CDR1 is LNHNV and CDR2 is YYDKDF (reference sequence). This CDR3 comprises 16 residues. Germline trimming cut 1 base from V and 4 bases from J; bases unmatched to any gene: 3. This chain's CDR3 is CATSRGTGGGYNEQFF. CDR3 DNA sequence: TGTGCCACCAGCAGAGGGACAGGGGGCGGTTACAATGAGCAGTTCTTC.

This clonotype was found a few times. J is TRBJ2-4 and V is TRBV7-9; no firm D call. This CDR3 is 16 amino acids long. Trimming shortened V by 2 bases and J by 0 bases, and 11 bases separated the two germline ends. Germline lookup yields CDR1 SEHNR and CDR2 FQNEAQ (reference sequence). CDR3: CASSLTGLVAKNIQYF. The CDR3 DNA is TGTGCCAGCAGCTTAACCGGTCTGGTAGCCAAAAACATTCAGTACTTC.

CDR3 nucleotides: TGCAGTGCTAGACCACTGACAGGGGCGAACTATGGCTACACCTTC. Its protein product is CSARPLTGANYGYTF. The chain is built from TRBV20-1 and TRBJ1-2; TRBD1 agrees at 8 bases. Trimming at V came to 2 bases and at J to 2 bases, leaving 7 bases not matched to a gene. Per germline, CDR1 DFQATT and CDR2 SNEGSKA (reference sequence). The CDR3 has 15 amino acids.

A few counts support this clonotype. This rearrangement joins TRBV12-3 or TRBV12-4 to TRBJ1-2; tentative D call: TRBD1 (5 bases). The ends were cut back, 1 base at V and 3 bases at J, with 18 bases in the middle. The CDR3 has 17 amino acids. The CDR3 DNA reads TGTGCCAGCAGTTTAGAAGGCTGGGGCCGCGAAGACTATGGCTACACCTTC. This sequence encodes CASSLEGWGREDYGYTF.

This clonotype was observed a few times. V gene TRBV6-1 combines with J gene TRBJ1-1; no firm D call. The CDR3 extends over 15 amino acids. The V gene's germline CDR1 is MNHNS and CDR2 SASEGT. The germline V and J ends were trimmed by 4 bases and 0 bases, with 12 bases remaining between them. DNA of the CDR3: TGTGCCAGCAGTGCGGGAATAGGGTTGAACACTGAAGCTTTCTTT. Protein sequence: CASSAGIGLNTEAFF.

This clonotype turned up a few times. The chain uses TRBV12-3 or TRBV12-4 and TRBJ1-4; D possibly corresponds to TRBD1 (6 bases). The CDR3 has 16 amino acids. V shed 5 bases and J shed 3 bases, with 16 bases lying between them. CDR3 bases: TGTGCCAGCAGTCGGAGCCGCAGGGGTGCTAATGAAAAACTGTTTTTT. This codes for CASSRSRRGANEKLFF.

This clonotype was counted between two and nine times. The chain employs TRBV29-1 and TRBJ1-1; D is ambiguous. CDR3 length: 12 residues. V lost 6 bases and J lost 1, with 9 bases in between. Germline V CDR1 and CDR2: SQVTM, ANQGSEA. The CDR3 protein is CSVQARNTEAFF. The CDR3, as DNA: TGCAGCGTGCAGGCTAGGAACACTGAAGCTTTCTTT.

This clonotype was counted at least ten times. V is TRBV5-1 and J is TRBJ1-1; D gene uncertain. Germline CDR1 SGHRS, CDR2 YFSETQ. This CDR3 comprises 14 residues. Trimming took off 4 bases at V and 1 base at J, with 11 bases between the two ends. As DNA, the CDR3 is TGCGCCAGCAGCATTGTCCCGCCGAACACTGAAGCTTTCTTT. This codes for CASSIVPPNTEAFF.

This chain links TRBV5-1 with TRBJ2-1; D gene uncertain. This CDR3 region has 13 residues. Between the trimmed V and J ends, which lost 0 bases and 7 bases, there was a span of 8 bases. CDR1 is SGHRS, CDR2 YFSETQ, per germline. The CDR3 loop reads CASSLARWNEQFF. The DNA for the CDR3 is TGCGCCAGCAGCTTGGCCCGGTGGAATGAGCAGTTCTTC.

The chain has TRBV12-3 or TRBV12-4 and TRBJ2-7; TRBD2 agrees at 10 bases. V shed 7 bases, J shed 4 bases, and the junction held 19 bases outside the gene matches. CDR3 length: 18 amino acids. The CDR3 nucleotides are TGTGCCAGCATCTCAGGGGTAGCGGGAGGTCCCTTCGAGTACGAGCAGTACTTC. Translated, it gives CASISGVAGGPFEYEQYF.

This clonotype turned up a few times. The CDR3: CASSFSRPYEQYF. The CDR3 coding sequence is TGTGCCAGCAGTTTTTCCAGGCCCTACGAGCAGTACTTC. J is TRBJ2-7 and V is TRBV28; D gene ambiguous. The V end was cut by 3 bases, the J end by 2 bases, with 8 bases between. The CDR3 runs 13 residues. In germline, CDR1 is MDHEN, CDR2 SYDVKM.

V is TRBV20-1 and J is TRBJ1-5, with 7 bases identical to TRBD1. Germline V CDR1 and CDR2: DFQATT, SNEGSKA (reference sequence). This CDR3 region has 13 residues. J gave up 6 bases and V 6 bases, and 8 bases lay outside the gene matches. Here the CDR3 reads CSAVTGHGQPQHF. CDR3 nucleotides: TGCAGTGCCGTGACAGGGCACGGTCAGCCCCAGCATTTT.

The chain couples TRBV29-1 to TRBJ2-7; tentative D call: TRBD2 (5 bases). CDR3 length equals 13 residues. V lost 4 bases, J lost 0 bases, and 10 bases lay in between. The V gene's germline CDR1 is SQVTM and CDR2 ANQGSEA. CDR3 protein: CSVAPGYSYEQYF. DNA for the CDR3: TGCAGCGTTGCCCCGGGGTACTCCTACGAGCAGTACTTC.

The sample holds a few counts of this clonotype. The V gene is TRBV6-1, the J gene TRBJ2-3, with D possibly TRBD1 on 6 matching bases. The germline V gene encodes CDR1 MNHNS and CDR2 SASEGT. Trimming removed 5 bases from V and 6 bases from J, with 15 bases in between. This CDR3 region has 14 residues. This CDR3 is CASSRDNREDTQYF. Written as DNA, the CDR3 is TGTGCCAGCAGTAGAGATAACAGGGAGGATACGCAGTATTTT.

V usage is TRBV29-1 and J usage is TRBJ2-5, with 7 bases identical to TRBD2. The V gene's germline CDR1 is SQVTM and CDR2 ANQGSEA. The J segment lost 5 bases and the V segment lost 7 bases, leaving 10 bases of the junction unmatched. The CDR3 is 13 residues long. The CDR3 sequence: CSAGLVVRETQYF. The CDR3 DNA sequence: TGCAGCGCCGGACTAGTCGTAAGGGAGACCCAGTACTTC.

The chain links TRBV11-2 to TRBJ1-2; a possible D gene is TRBD1 (6 bases). CDR1 SGHAT and CDR2 FQNNGV come from the germline V gene. The CDR3 runs to 12 residues. V lost 4 bases and J lost 7, with 10 bases in between. The CDR3 sequence: CASSSRGSGYTF. DNA for the CDR3: TGTGCCAGCAGCTCCAGGGGTTCTGGCTACACCTTC.

V and J are TRBV5-4 and TRBJ1-1, with 10 bases fitting TRBD1. This CDR3 contains 17 residues. From germline, CDR1 is SGHNT and CDR2 YYREEE (reference sequence). The junction had 11 bases not matched to a gene; V was cut back by 6 bases and J by 0 bases. In DNA, the CDR3 is TGTGCCAGCAACTCATGGCCGGGACAGGGGATGAACACTGAAGCTTTCTTT. Encoded protein: CASNSWPGQGMNTEAFF. Combining the CDR3 with reference TRBV5-4 and TRBJ1-1 gives the whole variable domain ETGVTQSPTHLIKTRGQQVTLRCSSQSGHNTVSWYQQALGQGPQFIFQYYREEENGRGNFPPRFSGLQFPNYSSELNVNALELDDSALYLCASNSWPGQGMNTEAFFGQGTRLTVV.

This chain joins TRBV7-2 and TRBJ2-3, with 7 bases matching TRBD2. The CDR3 has 15 amino acids. Trimming removed 5 bases from V and 4 bases from J; junction bases left unmatched: 9. In germline, CDR1 is SGHTA, CDR2 FQGNSA. The CDR3 nucleotides are TGTGCCAGCAGCCAAGGGGCGGGAGCCTCAGATACGCAGTATTTT. This translates into CASSQGAGASDTQYF.

This clonotype was seen a few times. V gene TRBV20-1 combines with J gene TRBJ2-7, with 7 bases lining up with TRBD1. V shed 3 bases, J shed 3 bases, and the junction held 8 bases outside the gene matches. Germline V gene lookup returns CDR1 DFQATT and CDR2 SNEGSKA (reference sequence). The length of the CDR3 is 14 residues. This CDR3 is CSASRDSRNYEQYF. The CDR3 coding sequence is TGCAGTGCTAGCCGGGACAGCAGAAACTACGAGCAGTACTTC.

This clonotype was picked up a small number of times. V is TRBV10-3 and J is TRBJ2-1; D may be TRBD2 (6 bases). There are 15 residues in the CDR3. Germline values: CDR1 ENHRY, CDR2 SYGVKD. The V gene lost 6 bases and the J gene lost 1 base, with 13 bases spanning the gap. The CDR3 here is CAISGGNGSYNEQFF. For the CDR3, the DNA is TGTGCCATCAGCGGCGGGAATGGATCCTACAATGAGCAGTTCTTC.